The T cell receptor (beta chain) under discussion was sequenced for a study of T-cell reconstitution after alpha-beta-depleted transplantation in children. There are 14 residues in the CDR3. V was shortened by 1 base and J by 2 bases, with 9 bases between the two germline ends. CDR1 is SGHRS and CDR2 is YFSETQ in the germline V gene. Whole-study findings and limits: T cells produced anew were the main source of T-cell counts and diversity one year after transplant.

The table lists this clonotype with a few counts. What it binds is unknown. Preparation of the TCRbeta library involved a method that used unique molecular identifiers. TCRdb re-called the PCR reads with MiXCR, one entry per CDR3 protein. The table has about 90,000 distinct CDR3 sequences, around 15% seen once; the top ten hold around 20%. Material: PBMCs, mostly from graft donor cells, obtained 180 days after TCRalphabeta/CD19-depleted stem cell transplant. This TCR came from a male patient aged 2 to 10 who had a stem cell transplant for acute lymphoblastic leukemia, so the T cells may come from the graft donor. The V gene is TRBV5-1, the J gene TRBJ1-1, with D possibly matching TRBD1 (5 bases). CDR3 DNA: TGCGCCAGCAGCTTGTGGGACCTAAACACTGAAGCTTTCTTT. Translation: CASSLWDLNTEAFF.